This T cell receptor beta chain was captured by sequencing in a study of neurological immune-mediated disorders. Study findings and constraints: A possible signature was seen in one related-CDR3 cluster, into which phylogenetic grouping placed the repertoires of 18 of 34 multiple sclerosis patients.

Germline V gene data show CDR1 as KGHSH and CDR2 as LQKENI. The V gene lost 3 bases and the J gene lost 0 bases, with 9 bases spanning the gap. The CDR3 has 15 residues. The unsorted libraries were made from 2 million PBMCs kept at -80 C. This clonotype was observed at least ten times. Its antigen is currently unknown. Each TCR transcript was tagged with a 10-nucleotide random UMI during 5'RACE. TCRdb redid the calling of the 5' RACE reads with MiXCR, one entry per CDR3 protein. In the table there are about 70,000 distinct CDR3 sequences, roughly 4.4% of which are singletons. The rearrangement links TRBV18 to TRBJ2-1, with D uncertain. The sequenced sample was PBMCs. This receptor was taken from an older woman with multiple sclerosis. CDR3 sequence (DNA): TGTGCCAGCTCACCCCAACAGATCTCCTACAATGAGCAGTTCTTC. Encoded protein: CASSPQQISYNEQFF. The variable domain in full, with the rest retrieved from reference TRBV18 and TRBJ2-1, is NAGVMQNPRHLVRRRGQEARLRCSPMKGHSHVYWYRQLPEEGLKFMVYLQKENIIDESGMPKERFSAEFPKEGPSILRIQQVVRGDSAAYFCASSPQQISYNEQFFGPGTRLTVL.